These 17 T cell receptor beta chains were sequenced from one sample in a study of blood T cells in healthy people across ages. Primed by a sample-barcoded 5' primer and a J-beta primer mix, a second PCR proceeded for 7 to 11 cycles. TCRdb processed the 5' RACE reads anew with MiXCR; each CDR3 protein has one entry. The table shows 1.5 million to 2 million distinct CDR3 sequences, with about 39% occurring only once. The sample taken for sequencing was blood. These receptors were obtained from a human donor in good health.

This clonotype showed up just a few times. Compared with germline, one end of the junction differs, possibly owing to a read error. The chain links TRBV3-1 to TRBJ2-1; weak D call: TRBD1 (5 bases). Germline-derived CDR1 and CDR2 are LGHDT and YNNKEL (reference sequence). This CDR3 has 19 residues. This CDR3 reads CAGSQSTRHQGVSYNEQFF. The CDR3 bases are TGTGCCGGCAGTCAAAGTACTCGACACCAAGGGGTTTCCTACAATGAGCAGTTCTTC.

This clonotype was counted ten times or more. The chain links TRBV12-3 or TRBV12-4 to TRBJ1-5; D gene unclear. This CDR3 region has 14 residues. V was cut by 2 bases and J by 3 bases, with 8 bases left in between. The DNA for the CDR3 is TGTGCCAGCAGTTTACTCGGGGTCAATCAGCCCCAGCATTTT. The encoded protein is CASSLLGVNQPQHF.

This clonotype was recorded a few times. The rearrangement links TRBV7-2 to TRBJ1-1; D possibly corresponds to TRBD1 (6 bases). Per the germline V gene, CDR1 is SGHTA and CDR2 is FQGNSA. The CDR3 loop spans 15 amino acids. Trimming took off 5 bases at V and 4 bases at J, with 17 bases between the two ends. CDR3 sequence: CASSLGSGGGTEAFF. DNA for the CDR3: TGTGCCAGCAGCCTTGGTTCGGGAGGGGGCACTGAAGCTTTCTTT.

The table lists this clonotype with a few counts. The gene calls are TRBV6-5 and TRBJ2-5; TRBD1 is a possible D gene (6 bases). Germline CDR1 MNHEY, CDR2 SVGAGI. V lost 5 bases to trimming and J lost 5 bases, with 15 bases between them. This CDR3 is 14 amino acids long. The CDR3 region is CASSRNRVAETQYF. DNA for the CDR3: TGTGCCAGCAGTAGAAACAGGGTTGCGGAGACCCAGTACTTC.

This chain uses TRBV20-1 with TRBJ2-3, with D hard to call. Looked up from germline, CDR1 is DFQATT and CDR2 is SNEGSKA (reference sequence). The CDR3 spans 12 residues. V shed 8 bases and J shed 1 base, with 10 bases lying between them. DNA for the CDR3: TGCAGTCCCATCCTCCGCACAGATACGCAGTATTTT. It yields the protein CSPILRTDTQYF.

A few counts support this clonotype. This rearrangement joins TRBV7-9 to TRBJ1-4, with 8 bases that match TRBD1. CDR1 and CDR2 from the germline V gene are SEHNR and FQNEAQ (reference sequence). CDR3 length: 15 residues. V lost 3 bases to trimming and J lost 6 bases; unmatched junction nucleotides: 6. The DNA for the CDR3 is TGTGCCAGCAGCTTCTCAGGGGGCGGAGATGAAAAACTGTTTTTT. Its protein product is CASSFSGGGDEKLFF.

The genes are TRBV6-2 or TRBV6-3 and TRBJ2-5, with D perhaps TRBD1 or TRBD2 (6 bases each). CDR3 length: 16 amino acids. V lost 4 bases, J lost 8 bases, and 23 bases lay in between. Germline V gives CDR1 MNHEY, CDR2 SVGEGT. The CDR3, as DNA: TGTGCCAGCAGTTTTGGGGGCGGGACGCGCCGGGACACCCAGTACTTC. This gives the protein CASSFGGGTRRDTQYF.

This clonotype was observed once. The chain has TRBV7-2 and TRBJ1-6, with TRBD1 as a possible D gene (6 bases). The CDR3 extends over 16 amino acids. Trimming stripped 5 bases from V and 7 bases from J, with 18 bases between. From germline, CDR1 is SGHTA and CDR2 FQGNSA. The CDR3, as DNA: TGTGCCAGCAGCCCTACGTACAGGGTGAGGAATTCACCCCTCCACTTT. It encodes CASSPTYRVRNSPLHF.

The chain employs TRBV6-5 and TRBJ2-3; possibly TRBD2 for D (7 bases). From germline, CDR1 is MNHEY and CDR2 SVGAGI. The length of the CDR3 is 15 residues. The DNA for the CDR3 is TGTGCAACCAGGGGAGGGGCCCGGGGCACAGATACGCAGTATTTT. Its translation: CATRGGARGTDTQYF.

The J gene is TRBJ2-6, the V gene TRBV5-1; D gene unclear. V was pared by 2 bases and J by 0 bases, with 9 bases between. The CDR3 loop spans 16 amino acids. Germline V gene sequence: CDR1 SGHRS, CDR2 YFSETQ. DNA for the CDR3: TGCGCCAGCAGCTTCACAGTCAGCTCTGGGGCCAACGTCCTGACTTTC. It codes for CASSFTVSSGANVLTF.

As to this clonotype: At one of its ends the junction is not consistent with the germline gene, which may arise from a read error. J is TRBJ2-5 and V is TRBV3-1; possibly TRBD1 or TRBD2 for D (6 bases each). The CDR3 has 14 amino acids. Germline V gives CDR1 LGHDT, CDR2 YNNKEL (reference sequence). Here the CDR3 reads CASSRRAGAYEQYF. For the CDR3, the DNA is TGTGCCAGCAGCCGGAGGGCAGGGGCCTACGAGCAGTATTTC.

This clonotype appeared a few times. The DNA of the CDR3 is TGTGCCAGCAGTCCGACAGGGATCGAAGGGGATGAGCAGTTCTTC. This codes for CASSPTGIEGDEQFF. The rearrangement uses TRBV27 and TRBJ2-1; 7 bases are a match to TRBD1. CDR1 and CDR2 from the germline V gene are MNHEY and SMNVEV (reference sequence). This CDR3 comprises 15 residues. The V segment lost 5 bases and the J segment 8 bases; nucleotides outside the gene matches: 12.

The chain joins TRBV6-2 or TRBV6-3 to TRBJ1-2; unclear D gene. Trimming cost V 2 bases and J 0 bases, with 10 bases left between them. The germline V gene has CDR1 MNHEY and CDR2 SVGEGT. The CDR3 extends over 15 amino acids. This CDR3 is CASSYRGSTNYGYTF. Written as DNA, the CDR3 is TGTGCCAGCAGTTACCGAGGGAGCACTAACTATGGCTACACCTTC.

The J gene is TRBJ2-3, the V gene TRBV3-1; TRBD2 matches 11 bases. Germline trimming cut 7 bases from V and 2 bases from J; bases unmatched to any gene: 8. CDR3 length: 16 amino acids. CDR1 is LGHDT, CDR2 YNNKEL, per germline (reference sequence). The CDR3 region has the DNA TGTGCCAGCAACCCCCTAGCGGGGGGCAACACAGATACGCAGTATTTT. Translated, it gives CASNPLAGGNTDTQYF.

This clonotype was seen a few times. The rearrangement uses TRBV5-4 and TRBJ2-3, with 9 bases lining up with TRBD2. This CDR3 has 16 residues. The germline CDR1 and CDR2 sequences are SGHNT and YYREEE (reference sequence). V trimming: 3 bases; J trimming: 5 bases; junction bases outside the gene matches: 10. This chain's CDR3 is CASSSRASGVGDTQYF. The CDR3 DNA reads TGTGCCAGCAGCTCTAGGGCTAGCGGGGTAGGAGATACGCAGTATTTT. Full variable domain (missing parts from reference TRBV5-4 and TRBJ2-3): ETGVTQSPTHLIKTRGQQVTLRCSSQSGHNTVSWYQQALGQGPQFIFQYYREEENGRGNFPPRFSGLQFPNYSSELNVNALELDDSALYLCASSSRASGVGDTQYFGPGTRLTVL.

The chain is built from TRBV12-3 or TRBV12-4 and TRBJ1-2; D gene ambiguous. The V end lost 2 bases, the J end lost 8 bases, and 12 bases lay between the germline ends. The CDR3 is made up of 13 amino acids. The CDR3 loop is CASSLRRVGGYTF. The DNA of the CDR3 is TGTGCCAGCAGTTTACGGAGGGTTGGGGGCTACACCTTC.

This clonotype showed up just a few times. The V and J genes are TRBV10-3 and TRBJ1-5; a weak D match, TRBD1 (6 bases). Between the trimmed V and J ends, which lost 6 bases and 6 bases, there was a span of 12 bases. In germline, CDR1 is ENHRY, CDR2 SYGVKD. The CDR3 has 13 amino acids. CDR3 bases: TGTGCCATCAGGAGGACAGAAGGTCAGCCCCAGCATTTT. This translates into CAIRRTEGQPQHF.